These 17 T cell receptor beta chains were sequenced from one sample in a study of response to subunit inactivated influenza vaccine. MiXCR, run by TCRdb on the RT-PCR reads, gives a single entry per CDR3 protein. The sample contains about 310,000 distinct CDR3 sequences, roughly 20% of which appear only once. The source was PBMCs from blood, collected 21 months after vaccination. The receptors come from a man in his fifties or sixties who received an inactivated influenza vaccine.

This rearrangement joins TRBV5-1 to TRBJ2-1; 9 nucleotides line up with TRBD1. Germline CDR1 SGHRS, CDR2 YFSETQ. V was clipped by 3 bases and J by 0 bases; unmatched bases: 16. The CDR3 extends over 20 amino acids. The CDR3: CASSSSYGTGQISSYNEQFF. CDR3 nucleotide sequence: TGCGCCAGCAGCTCCTCGTATGGGACAGGGCAGATTAGCTCCTACAATGAGCAGTTCTTC.

This clonotype was detected only a few times. V usage is TRBV6-5 and J usage is TRBJ2-3; the match to TRBD2 covers 10 bases. Germline V gene sequence: CDR1 MNHEY, CDR2 SVGAGI. The trim removed 0 bases at V and 4 bases at J, leaving 7 bases unmatched. The CDR3 is 17 residues long. The CDR3 region is CASSYSPAGGPADTQYF. The CDR3 nucleotides read TGTGCCAGCAGTTACTCGCCAGCGGGGGGGCCGGCAGATACGCAGTATTTT.

This clonotype was detected ten times or more. The chain uses TRBV6-5 and TRBJ2-4; tentatively, D is TRBD1 (6 bases). The germline V gene has CDR1 MNHEY and CDR2 SVGAGI. The length of the CDR3 is 16 residues. Deletions cut 4 bases from V and 0 bases from J, with 13 bases between. Here the CDR3 reads CASSFGWGLAKNIQYF. In nucleotides, the CDR3 is TGTGCCAGCAGTTTTGGATGGGGGCTAGCCAAAAACATTCAGTACTTC.

This clonotype was picked up a small number of times. This sequence joins TRBV24-1 and TRBJ2-7; a weak D match, TRBD2 (6 bases). Germline V CDR1 and CDR2: KGHDR, SFDVKD. The CDR3 has 15 residues. V dropped 6 bases and J dropped 0 bases, with 14 bases sitting between them. The CDR3 loop is CATSPHRDFSYEQYF. CDR3 sequence (DNA): TGTGCCACCAGTCCCCACCGGGACTTCTCCTACGAGCAGTACTTC.

This clonotype was recorded a few times. V is TRBV20-1 and J is TRBJ1-5, with D tentatively TRBD1 (5 bases). Trimming removed 6 bases from V and 3 bases from J, with 12 bases in between. Germline lookup yields CDR1 DFQATT and CDR2 SNEGSKA (reference sequence). The CDR3 extends over 13 amino acids. CDR3 coding DNA: TGCAGTGCCCAACAGGAGACCAATCAGCCCCAGCATTTT. Translated, it gives CSAQQETNQPQHF.

This clonotype was counted a few times. V and J are TRBV29-1 and TRBJ2-3; the D is unclear. V lost 7 bases to trimming and J lost 1 base, with 15 bases between them. This CDR3 comprises 14 residues. CDR1 is SQVTM and CDR2 is ANQGSEA in the germline V gene. CDR3 amino acids: CSARPLLGTDTQYF. CDR3 in DNA: TGCAGCGCCAGGCCGCTTCTGGGCACAGATACGCAGTATTTT.

The chain uses TRBV20-1 and TRBJ2-3; 10 nucleotides align to TRBD2. The V and J ends lost 2 bases and 0 bases, in that order; junction bases with no gene match: 2. The CDR3 sequence is 15 residues long. Per germline, CDR1 DFQATT and CDR2 SNEGSKA (reference sequence). For the CDR3, the DNA is TGCAGTGCTAGAATGACTAGCGGGAGCACAGATACGCAGTATTTT. Encoded protein: CSARMTSGSTDTQYF.

The table lists this clonotype with a count of one. The V gene is TRBV3-1, the J gene TRBJ2-7; D is uncertain. CDR3 size: 12 residues. The V end was cut by 1 base, the J end by 6 bases, with 7 bases between. Germline V gene data show CDR1 as LGHDT and CDR2 as YNNKEL (reference sequence). CDR3 DNA: TGTGCCAGCAGCCAAGGTTATGGCGAGCAGTACTTC. Residues: CASSQGYGEQYF.

This clonotype has just a few counts. The rearrangement joins TRBV4-3 to TRBJ2-3; 12 nucleotides line up with TRBD2. This CDR3 is 15 amino acids long. V dropped 4 bases and J dropped 6; count of bases not matched to a gene: 5. Germline loops: CDR1 LGHNA, CDR2 YSLEER. CDR3 nucleotide sequence: TGCGCCAGCAGCCTATCCGGGACTAGCGGGGATACGCAGTATTTT. This codes for CASSLSGTSGDTQYF.

CDR3 bases: TGCAGCGTTGACCGACTAGCGAGCACAGATACGCAGTATTTT. Its protein is CSVDRLASTDTQYF. J is TRBJ2-3 and V is TRBV29-1; 8 bases match TRBD2. V trimming: 3 bases; J trimming: 0 bases; junction bases outside the gene matches: 2. The length of the CDR3 is 14 residues. CDR1 and CDR2 (germline): SQVTM, ANQGSEA.

V gene TRBV4-1 combines with J gene TRBJ1-3; TRBD1 agrees at 9 bases. CDR3 length: 20 residues. V lost 0 bases, J lost 1 base, and 13 bases stayed unmatched. Germline V CDR1 and CDR2: MGHRA, YSYEKL. CDR3 in amino acids: CASSQDLRGTGRKSGNTIYF. CDR3 in DNA: TGCGCCAGCAGCCAAGATCTTCGGGGGACAGGGAGGAAATCTGGAAACACCATATATTTT.

J is TRBJ1-1 and V is TRBV29-1; 9 bases align to TRBD1. J lost 0 bases, V lost 3 bases, and 8 bases had no gene match. Germline loops: CDR1 SQVTM, CDR2 ANQGSEA. This CDR3 has 16 amino acids. As DNA, the CDR3 is TGCAGCGTTGAGGCCTGGACAGGGGATATGAACACTGAAGCTTTCTTT. It is translated as CSVEAWTGDMNTEAFF.

There are a few counts of this clonotype. The J gene is TRBJ1-2, the V gene TRBV6-1; D gene unclear. This CDR3 has 14 amino acids. Germline CDR1 and CDR2: MNHNS and SASEGT. V lost 6 bases to trimming and J lost 5 bases, with 16 bases between them. CDR3 protein: CASSRSYGSYGYTF. The CDR3 DNA reads as TGTGCCAGCAGCCGATCTTACGGCTCATATGGCTACACCTTC.

This chain connects TRBV18 to TRBJ1-1, with TRBD1 matching over 7 bases. Germline CDR1 reads KGHSH; CDR2 reads LQKENI. Trimming at V came to 3 bases and at J to 0 bases, leaving 4 bases not matched to a gene. CDR3 size: 15 residues. The CDR3 coding sequence is TGTGCCAGCTCACCCCGGGACAGCATGAACACTGAAGCTTTCTTT. Translation gives CASSPRDSMNTEAFF.

The V and J genes are TRBV6-5 and TRBJ1-5, with 7 bases aligning to TRBD1. CDR3 length: 17 residues. J gave up 0 bases and V 0 bases, and 5 bases lay outside the gene matches. Germline V lookup: CDR1 MNHEY, CDR2 SVGAGI. CDR3 region: CASSYSRGTDSNQPQHF. CDR3 nucleotide sequence: TGTGCCAGCAGTTACTCCAGGGGGACGGATAGCAATCAGCCCCAGCATTTT.

Many counts were recorded for this clonotype. The rearrangement joins TRBV6-1 to TRBJ1-5; TRBD1 aligns across 7 bases. This CDR3 has 15 residues. Unmatched junction bases numbered 10, after V lost 7 bases and J lost 4 bases. Germline values: CDR1 MNHNS, CDR2 SASEGT. The CDR3: CASTEGQGVNQPQHF. The CDR3 DNA sequence: TGTGCCAGCACCGAAGGGCAGGGGGTTAATCAGCCCCAGCATTTT.

Here the CDR3 reads CASSQRLVGPNEKLFF. CDR3 coding DNA: TGCGCCAGCAGCCAGCGATTAGTTGGTCCCAATGAAAAACTGTTTTTT. This sequence joins TRBV4-3 and TRBJ1-4; D remains unclear. CDR1 is LGHNA, CDR2 YSLEER, per germline. With 3 bases removed from V and 5 bases from J, the gap between germline ends came to 16 bases. This CDR3 has 16 amino acids.